Shown below are 20 T cell receptor beta chains from a single sample sequenced in a study of CD8+CD57+ T cells in acquired aplastic anemia. TCR beta VDJ combinations and CDR3 sequences were profiled from genomic DNA. TCRdb redid the calling of the reads with MiXCR, one entry per CDR3 protein. The table lists roughly 120,000 distinct CDR3 sequences, 55% to 70% of them singletons. The patients chosen for sequencing had shown expansion of CD8+CD57+ cells (detected by flow cytometry). Sample: sorted CD4+, CD8+, or CD8+CD57+ T cells (not recorded which) from PBMCs. These receptors were taken from a human donor with aplastic anemia.

This chain joins TRBV20-1 and TRBJ2-3; D is possibly TRBD2 (6 bases). This CDR3 contains 15 residues. V shed 5 bases and J shed 2 bases, with 17 bases lying between them. Germline CDR1 reads DFQATT; CDR2 reads SNEGSKA (reference sequence). CDR3 DNA sequence: TGCAGTGCTCTCCGGGATAGCGGTTTCACAGATACGCAGTATTTT. Its protein is CSALRDSGFTDTQYF.

This clonotype was seen more than once but under ten times. This rearrangement joins TRBV27 to TRBJ1-6; possible D gene TRBD1, 6 bases. The CDR3 contains 16 residues. CDR1 MNHEY and CDR2 SMNVEV come from the germline V gene (reference sequence). The germline V and J ends were trimmed by 1 base and 10 bases, with 17 bases remaining between them. In DNA form, the CDR3 reads TGTGCCAGCAGTTTATTAGGGACAAGCCCAGGATCACCCCTCCACTTT. Residues: CASSLLGTSPGSPLHF.

This clonotype was seen at least ten times. The V gene is TRBV25-1, the J gene TRBJ2-3, with D hard to call. V shed 4 bases and J shed 0 bases, with 5 bases lying between them. Germline assignment: CDR1 MGHDK and CDR2 SYGVNS. This CDR3 contains 13 residues. The CDR3 loop is CASSVDSTDTQYF. The DNA of the CDR3 is TGTGCCAGCAGTGTTGACAGCACAGATACGCAGTATTTT.

This chain links TRBV19 with TRBJ1-6, with D unclear. V was pared by 1 base and J by 10 bases, with 8 bases between. CDR1 and CDR2 from the germline V gene are LNHDA and SQIVND (reference sequence). This CDR3 region has 13 residues. The CDR3 coding sequence is TGTGCCAGTAGTATAGCCGGATACTCACCCCTCCACTTT. Translation: CASSIAGYSPLHF.

This sequence joins TRBV6-1 and TRBJ2-7; D remains unclear. Deletions cut 7 bases from V and 4 bases from J, with 14 bases between. Germline CDR1 and CDR2: MNHNS and SASEGT. This CDR3 is 13 amino acids long. CDR3 in amino acids: CASKTMSPYEQYF. CDR3 coding DNA: TGTGCCAGCAAGACGATGTCCCCGTACGAGCAGTACTTC.

The chain is built from TRBV5-1 and TRBJ1-1, with TRBD1 matching over 9 bases. Germline trimming cut 4 bases from V and 1 base from J; bases unmatched to any gene: 5. Looked up from germline, CDR1 is SGHRS and CDR2 is YFSETQ. The CDR3 runs to 15 residues. DNA for the CDR3: TGCGCCAGCAGCGGGACAGGGTGGGGGAACACTGAAGCTTTCTTT. It is translated as CASSGTGWGNTEAFF.

V and J are TRBV20-1 and TRBJ2-3, with TRBD2 matching over 13 bases. The CDR3 length is 16 residues. Germline V gene lookup returns CDR1 DFQATT and CDR2 SNEGSKA (reference sequence). Unmatched junction bases numbered 9, after V lost 3 bases and J lost 6 bases. The CDR3 DNA reads TGCAGTGCTAGGACTCGGACTAGCGGGAGTTCGGATACGCAGTATTTT. It codes for CSARTRTSGSSDTQYF.

This clonotype was seen a handful of times. The chain carries TRBV15 and TRBJ1-1; unclear D gene. The germline V gene has CDR1 LNHNV and CDR2 YYDKDF (reference sequence). V was trimmed by 1 base and J by 1 base, leaving 7 bases between them. The CDR3 extends over 14 amino acids. DNA of the CDR3: TGTGCCACCAGCAGAGGCGGGGAGAACACTGAAGCTTTCTTT. This gives the protein CATSRGGENTEAFF.

The V and J genes are TRBV28 and TRBJ2-5; 7 bases line up with TRBD2. V trimming: 7 bases; J trimming: 5 bases; junction bases outside the gene matches: 13. The CDR3 runs 15 residues. CDR1 is MDHEN and CDR2 is SYDVKM in the germline V gene. CDR3 sequence reads: CASMGGNDGWETQYF. The DNA for the CDR3 is TGTGCCAGCATGGGAGGGAATGACGGTTGGGAGACCCAGTACTTC.

The chain employs TRBV29-1 and TRBJ2-1; D might be TRBD2 (5 bases). The CDR3 spans 14 residues. The V and J ends lost 1 base and 9 bases respectively, with 16 bases between them. Per the germline V gene, CDR1 is SQVTM and CDR2 is ANQGSEA. In DNA, the CDR3 is TGCAGCGTTGAAGTAAACGAGCGTGGAGGTGAGCAGTTCTTC. It is translated as CSVEVNERGGEQFF.

V usage is TRBV20-1 and J usage is TRBJ1-1; a weak D match, TRBD1 (6 bases). V lost 2 bases and J 1 base, leaving 14 bases between the germline ends. CDR3 length: 15 residues. Germline V gene data show CDR1 as DFQATT and CDR2 as SNEGSKA (reference sequence). In DNA form, the CDR3 reads TGCAGTGCTAGACATGGGGGGCGGTCGAACACTGAAGCTTTCTTT. This encodes CSARHGGRSNTEAFF.

A single count supports this clonotype. This chain joins TRBV20-1 and TRBJ1-1; D is uncertain. V was clipped by 0 bases and J by 1 base, with 12 bases between them. Germline CDR1 and CDR2: DFQATT and SNEGSKA (reference sequence). This CDR3 spans 15 amino acids. The CDR3 region is CSARDGFRPNTEAFF. CDR3 sequence (DNA): TGCAGTGCTAGAGATGGTTTCCGCCCGAACACTGAAGCTTTCTTT.

This clonotype was seen a few times. The rearrangement joins TRBV24-1 to TRBJ2-3; D possibly corresponds to TRBD2 (5 bases). Looked up from germline, CDR1 is KGHDR and CDR2 is SFDVKD. The CDR3 spans 15 residues. Deletions cut 2 bases from V and 6 bases from J, with 14 bases between. Here the CDR3 DNA reads TGTGCCACCAGTGATTCCCTGGGAGTGGGGGATACGCAGTATTTT. It codes for CATSDSLGVGDTQYF.

In regard to this clonotype: In this CDR3 the conserved last residue, phenylalanine or tryptophan, is missing, so a read error is likely. It is unclear where the CDR3 begins or ends on the DNA, so no DNA is shown, and the CDR3 is as TCRdb lists it. The chain links TRBV7-3 to TRBJ2-2. The CDR3 has 9 amino acids, counting both end residues. Germline CDR1 is SGHTA and CDR2 is FQGTGA. CDR3 sequence reads: CASRLPEAT.

This clonotype has a count of ten or more. This chain links TRBV7-8 with TRBJ2-2; 8 bases agree with TRBD2. Germline V CDR1 and CDR2: SGHVS, FQNEAQ. CDR3 length equals 15 residues. The J segment lost 4 bases and the V segment lost 5 bases, leaving 6 bases of the junction unmatched. The CDR3 loop is CASSRIGTSTGELFF. The CDR3 DNA reads TGTGCCAGCAGCCGGATTGGGACTAGCACCGGGGAGCTGTTTTTT. The full variable domain, in which reference TRBV7-8 and TRBJ2-2 provide the parts outside the CDR3, is GAGVSQSPRYKVAKRGQDVALRCDPISGHVSLFWYQQALGQGPEFLTYFQNEAQLDKSGLPSDRFFAERPEGSVSTLKIQRTQQEDSAVYLCASSRIGTSTGELFFGEGSRLTVL.

The chain carries TRBV14 and TRBJ1-1; 7 bases map to TRBD1. Germline CDR1 and CDR2: SGHDN and FVKESK. CDR3 size: 13 residues. Losses at the gene ends were 7 bases for V and 11 bases for J; bases not matched to a gene: 13. The CDR3 is CASTLMTGSEAFF. The CDR3 DNA follows: TGTGCCAGCACCTTAATGACAGGGAGTGAGGCTTTCTTT.

On this clonotype: The junction and the germline gene differ at one end; a read error may be behind it. The V gene is TRBV7-9, the J gene TRBJ2-7; D is unresolved. This CDR3 comprises 11 residues. Germline CDR1 SEHNR, CDR2 FQNEAQ (reference sequence). The CDR3 spells CASSSLYERYF. The CDR3 nucleotides are TGTGCCAGCAGTTCCCTCTACGAGCGGTACTTC.

The chain is built from TRBV5-6 and TRBJ1-6, with 9 positions matching TRBD1. Germline CDR1 SGHDT, CDR2 YYEEEE. The CDR3 consists of 16 residues. Trimming removed 0 bases from V and 7 bases from J; junction bases left unmatched: 5. Here the CDR3 reads CASSLDSGTGNSPLHF. CDR3 nucleotide sequence: TGTGCCAGCAGCTTGGATTCCGGGACAGGGAATTCACCCCTCCACTTT.

This clonotype was seen repeatedly, ten times or more. The V and J genes are TRBV7-9 and TRBJ1-2; possibly TRBD1 for D (5 bases). With 5 bases removed from V and 7 bases from J, the gap between germline ends came to 14 bases. The CDR3 loop spans 13 amino acids. Per germline, CDR1 SEHNR and CDR2 FQNEAQ (reference sequence). CDR3 bases: TGTGCCAGCAGCACCCCAGGGCGGGGTGGCTACACCTTC. Its protein is CASSTPGRGGYTF.

This clonotype was detected only once. The chain links TRBV10-2 to TRBJ1-2; no reliable D call. The CDR3 runs 13 residues. V lost 6 bases, J lost 7 bases, and 15 bases lay in between. The germline V gene encodes CDR1 WSHSY and CDR2 SAAADI. This CDR3 is CASSPTGIRGYTF. The CDR3 DNA reads as TGCGCCAGCAGCCCCACCGGGATCCGTGGCTACACCTTC.